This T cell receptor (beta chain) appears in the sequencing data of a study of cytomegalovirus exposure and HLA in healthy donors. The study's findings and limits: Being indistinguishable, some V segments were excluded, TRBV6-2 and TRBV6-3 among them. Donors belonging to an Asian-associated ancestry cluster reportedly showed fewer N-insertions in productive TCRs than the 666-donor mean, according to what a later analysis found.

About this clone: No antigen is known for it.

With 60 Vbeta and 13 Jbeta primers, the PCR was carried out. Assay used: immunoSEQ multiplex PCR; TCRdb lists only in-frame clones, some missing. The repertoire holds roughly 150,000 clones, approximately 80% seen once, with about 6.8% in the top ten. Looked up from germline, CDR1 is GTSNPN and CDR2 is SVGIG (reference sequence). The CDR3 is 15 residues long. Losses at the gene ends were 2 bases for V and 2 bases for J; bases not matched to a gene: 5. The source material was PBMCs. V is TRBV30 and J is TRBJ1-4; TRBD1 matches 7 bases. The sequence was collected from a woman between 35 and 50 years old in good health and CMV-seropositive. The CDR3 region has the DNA TGTGCCTGGAGTCTACAGGGGTTTACTAATGAAAAACTGTTTTTT. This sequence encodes CAWSLQGFTNEKLFF.